The following is a T cell receptor (beta chain) sequence with its context. Its antigen remains unidentified. Per germline, CDR1 MNHNY and CDR2 SVGAGI (reference sequence). The CDR3 totals 14 residues. V lost 4 bases and J 6 bases, leaving 14 bases between the germline ends. This sample's treatment: some 20 received Ad26.COV2.S at low or high dose, single or two shots; about five received placebo; per-sample allocation not given. Collection of the samples took place on day 63 after the first injection of vaccine or placebo. Wuhan-strain spike was delivered by a replication-incompetent Ad26 vector. This entry belongs to a study of Ad26.COV2.S vaccination and SARS-CoV-2 variants. Study outcomes and limitations: Placebo and vaccine recipients had non-spike TCR breadth that was similar.

TCRdb's copy holds only in-frame clones and misses some; the assay was immunoSEQ multiplex PCR. The data show about 410,000 clones, with around 93% seen just once and more than 1.5% held by the top ten. This sequence originates from a person between 18 and 59 years old who received the Ad26.COV2.S COVID-19 vaccine or a placebo. The chain uses TRBV6-6 and TRBJ2-3; D gene ambiguous. The sequences come from peripheral blood, collected in a trial of Ad26.COV2.S vaccine versus placebo. For the CDR3, the DNA is TGTGCCAGCAGTTTACCAGCAGGTGAGGATACGCAGTATTTT. It encodes CASSLPAGEDTQYF.